This T cell receptor (beta chain) was sequenced during a study of T cell responses to AZD1222 COVID-19 vaccine. Study-level findings and limits: Of the AZD1222 recipients, only five to seven were seropositive at baseline. There were mostly white British donors and more females than males, and clonal diversity was possibly underestimated. CD4 TCRs associated with vaccination spanned spike, dominating at 160-218 and 743-854. Recipients of two AZD1222 doses showed rising Spike-specific TCR breadth and depth.

Germline loops: CDR1 MGHRA, CDR2 YSYEKL. This CDR3 is 16 amino acids long. On this clone itself: Its antigen is still unknown. The junction departs from germline at one end; a sequencing error may be responsible.

Sequencing was performed with immunoSEQ multiplex PCR; in TCRdb, only in-frame clones are kept and a portion is missing. The sample carries about 94,000 clones, about 88% recorded once. The source is an adult in good health. Sequenced here: peripheral blood, sampled on day 0 of AZD1222 vaccination. The V gene is TRBV4-1, the J gene TRBJ1-6, with D possibly TRBD1 on 5 matching bases. The CDR3 here is CASSQATGVGNSPLHF. Here the CDR3 DNA reads TGCGCCAGCAGTCAAGCGACGGGGGTGGGGAATTCACCCCTCCACTTT.